The 22 T cell receptor beta chains in this list originate from one sample, sequenced in a study of Ad26.COV2.S vaccination and SARS-CoV-2 variants (dated by TCRdb to 2020 to 2022). Library preparation used the immunoSEQ multiplex PCR assay. The immuneACCESS repertoire file appears here via TCRdb, limited to in-frame rearrangements. These files lack a portion of the clones; in checked studies, under half of the deficit traces to unresolved V genes, and the cause of the others is not known. This sample gives 400,000 to 500,000 clones in total; 85% to 90% of them show up just once. Approximately 2.5% of the sample goes to the ten largest clones. In light of the paper, this sample's treatment or condition label describes: 15 to 20 received Ad26.COV2.S at low or high dose, single or two shots; roughly 5 received placebo; per-sample allocation not given. Repertoires of vaccine and placebo recipients were sequenced from samples taken on day 63 after the first injection.

The sequencing here drew on peripheral blood, taken in a trial of Ad26.COV2.S vaccine versus placebo. The receptor set was obtained from a person between 18 and 65 years old who received the Ad26.COV2.S COVID-19 vaccine or a placebo.

Here the CDR3 reads CASSLITQGPEQYF. The CDR3 nucleotides read TGCGCCAGCAGCCTAATAACTCAGGGTCCCGAGCAGTACTTC. This chain joins TRBV5-1 and TRBJ2-7, with D perhaps TRBD1 (5 bases). V dropped 4 bases and J dropped 6 bases, with 17 bases sitting between them. Germline CDR1 and CDR2: SGHRS and YFSETQ. The CDR3 consists of 14 residues.

The chain recombines TRBV28 with TRBJ2-7; D tentatively reads TRBD1 or TRBD2 (6 bases each). The CDR3 spans 14 residues. Germline loops: CDR1 MDHEN, CDR2 SYDVKM. With 3 bases removed from V and 5 bases from J, the gap between germline ends came to 14 bases. CDR3: CASSLMWGADEQYV. The CDR3 DNA is TGTGCCAGCAGTTTGATGTGGGGGGCGGACGAGCAGTACGTC.

In this sample, this clone turned up a few times. Additional DNA sequences in this sample encode the identical CDR3. This rearrangement joins TRBV19 to TRBJ1-2; no reliable D call. Germline CDR1 is LNHDA and CDR2 is SQIVND (reference sequence). CDR3 size: 13 residues. V was trimmed by 3 bases and J by 4 bases, leaving 9 bases between them. The CDR3 region has the DNA TGTGCCAGTAGTATCGGCAGATCCTATGGCTACACCTTC. This codes for CASSIGRSYGYTF.

This rearrangement joins TRBV20-1 to TRBJ2-3; no clear D. Between the trimmed V and J ends, which lost 3 bases and 3 bases, there was a span of 10 bases. The germline CDR1 and CDR2 sequences are DFQATT and SNEGSKA (reference sequence). This CDR3 has 13 amino acids. The CDR3 sequence: CSASLEVTDTQYF. The CDR3 nucleotides are TGCAGTGCTAGTTTAGAAGTTACAGATACGCAGTATTTT.

The chain is built from TRBV6-5 and TRBJ2-1; D may be TRBD1 or TRBD2 (6 bases each). This CDR3 has 14 amino acids. Trimming cost V 0 bases and J 5 bases, with 8 bases left between them. The germline V gene has CDR1 MNHEY and CDR2 SVGAGI. The CDR3 DNA is TGTGCCAGCAGTTACTCGAGGGGGGACAATGAGCAGTTCTTC. This sequence encodes CASSYSRGDNEQFF.

This sequence joins TRBV11-3 and TRBJ1-1, with D possibly matching TRBD1 (6 bases). The V gene lost 5 bases and the J gene lost 5 bases, with 15 bases spanning the gap. CDR1 SGHNT and CDR2 YENEEA come from the germline V gene. The length of the CDR3 is 14 residues. The CDR3 sequence is CASSPGGGRTEAFF. The CDR3 region has the DNA TGTGCCAGCAGCCCCGGAGGGGGGCGGACTGAAGCTTTCTTT.

The chain couples TRBV25-1 to TRBJ2-1; TRBD1 matches 10 bases. The CDR3 covers 16 residues. V lost 4 bases, J lost 9 bases, and 12 bases stayed unmatched. CDR1 and CDR2 from the germline V gene are MGHDK and SYGVNS. As DNA, the CDR3 is TGTGCCAGCAGTGCCGTGGCGGGACAGGGGCCGCTTGAGCAGTTCTTC. Protein: CASSAVAGQGPLEQFF.

V gene TRBV5-1 combines with J gene TRBJ2-3, with 8 nucleotides matching TRBD2. Germline assignment: CDR1 SGHRS and CDR2 YFSETQ. V lost 0 bases to trimming and J lost 4 bases; unmatched junction nucleotides: 7. The CDR3 covers 16 residues. In DNA form, the CDR3 reads TGCGCCAGCAGCTTGGCCCACGGGGGGGATCCAGATACGCAGTATTTT. This encodes CASSLAHGGDPDTQYF.

V is TRBV30 and J is TRBJ1-5, with D unresolved. The CDR3 contains 13 residues. Trimming removed 0 bases from V and 5 bases from J, with 8 bases in between. Germline-derived CDR1 and CDR2 are GTSNPN and SVGIG (reference sequence). In DNA, the CDR3 is TGTGCCTGGAGTGTGGCAGCAGATCAGCCCCAGCATTTT. Translated, it gives CAWSVAADQPQHF.

The V gene is TRBV2, the J gene TRBJ1-5; D unresolved. There are 13 residues in the CDR3. Trimming shortened V by 7 bases and J by 0 bases, and 7 bases separated the two germline ends. The V gene's germline CDR1 is SNHLY and CDR2 FYNNEI. The CDR3 loop is CASKGDSNQPQHF. The CDR3 coding sequence is TGTGCCAGCAAAGGAGATAGCAATCAGCCCCAGCATTTT.

V usage is TRBV2 and J usage is TRBJ1-1; TRBD1 is a possible D gene (6 bases). V was cut by 6 bases and J by 2 bases, with 10 bases left in between. Germline lookup yields CDR1 SNHLY and CDR2 FYNNEI. This CDR3 region has 13 residues. The CDR3 loop reads CASRPQGNTEAFF. Written as DNA, the CDR3 is TGTGCCAGCAGGCCACAGGGAAACACTGAAGCTTTCTTT.

The rearrangement links TRBV9 to TRBJ1-2; 10 bases agree with TRBD1. The CDR3 runs 18 residues. V lost 4 bases, J lost 7 bases, and 19 bases stayed unmatched. Per the germline V gene, CDR1 is SGDLS and CDR2 is YYNGEE. This chain's CDR3 is CASSPRDRGDLGLGGYTF. In DNA, the CDR3 is TGTGCCAGCAGCCCCCGGGACAGGGGAGATCTCGGTTTGGGTGGCTACACCTTC.

The rearrangement links TRBV11-2 to TRBJ1-1, with a tentative D call TRBD1 (6 bases). The CDR3 loop spans 13 amino acids. Trimming removed 5 bases from V and 10 bases from J, with 17 bases in between. Germline V CDR1 and CDR2: SGHAT, FQNNGV. Here the CDR3 reads CASSPGAGQGAFF. The CDR3 DNA is TGTGCCAGCAGCCCAGGGGCAGGGCAAGGAGCTTTCTTT.

The sample holds a few counts of this clone. The chain joins TRBV11-2 to TRBJ2-7, with 7 bases that match TRBD2. Trimming took 8 bases from V and 1 from J; bases not matched to a gene: 5. This CDR3 has 13 residues. Germline CDR1 and CDR2: SGHAT and FQNNGV. The CDR3, as DNA: TGTGCCAGCGGCGGCGGGAGTTCCTACGAGCAGTACGTC. Protein: CASGGGSSYEQYV.

The chain combines TRBV6-5 with TRBJ2-3, with TRBD1 identical over 7 bases. V lost 2 bases and J lost 5; bases outside the gene matches: 10. The CDR3 sequence is 16 residues long. Germline V gene lookup returns CDR1 MNHEY and CDR2 SVGAGI. The CDR3 loop reads CASSYASVTGEDTQYF. The CDR3, as DNA: TGTGCCAGCAGTTACGCCTCAGTAACAGGGGAAGATACGCAGTATTTT.

Concerning this clone: The sample carries other DNA sequences with the same CDR3. The gene calls are TRBV7-2 and TRBJ2-5; 8 bases match TRBD1. Per the germline V gene, CDR1 is SGHTA and CDR2 is FQGNSA. V shed 5 bases and J 2 bases; nucleotides not matched to a gene: 4. The CDR3 is 14 amino acids. CDR3 DNA: TGTGCCAGCAGCCCCCGGACAGGGCAAGAGACCCAGTACTTC. Translating it yields CASSPRTGQETQYF.

This sequence joins TRBV5-1 and TRBJ2-5; TRBD2 agrees at 10 bases. With 0 bases clipped from V and 1 base from J, the junction kept 6 bases outside the gene matches. The germline V gene encodes CDR1 SGHRS and CDR2 YFSETQ. The CDR3 runs to 17 residues. CDR3 region: CASSLAGTSGAQETQYF. The CDR3 DNA follows: TGCGCCAGCAGCTTGGCCGGAACTAGCGGGGCCCAAGAGACCCAGTACTTC. Drawing the rest from reference TRBV5-1 and TRBJ2-5, the complete variable domain is KAGVTQTPRYLIKTRGQQVTLSCSPISGHRSVSWYQQTPGQGLQFLFEYFSETQRNKGNFPGRFSGRQFSNSRSEMNVSTLELGDSALYLCASSLAGTSGAQETQYFGPGTRLLVL.

The gene calls are TRBV7-2 and TRBJ1-2; a weak D match, TRBD1 (6 bases). The V gene lost 1 base and the J gene lost 4 bases, with 13 bases spanning the gap. The CDR3 is 15 residues long. Germline CDR1 reads SGHTA; CDR2 reads FQGNSA. CDR3 sequence: CASSLEAGGTYGYTF. In DNA, the CDR3 is TGTGCCAGCAGCTTAGAGGCCGGGGGCACCTATGGCTACACCTTC.

The chain links TRBV7-2 to TRBJ1-5; perhaps TRBD1 as D (5 bases). This CDR3 comprises 15 residues. The germline V gene encodes CDR1 SGHTA and CDR2 FQGNSA. Trimming shortened V by 4 bases and J by 7 bases, and 17 bases separated the two germline ends. Here the CDR3 DNA reads TGTGCCAGCAGCTCGCAGCCCGGGGCGGGGCAGCCCCAGCATTTT. It specifies CASSSQPGAGQPQHF.

V and J are TRBV5-5 and TRBJ1-1; no clear D. The length of the CDR3 is 14 residues. Germline values: CDR1 SGHKS, CDR2 YYEKEE (reference sequence). The V gene lost 0 bases and the J gene lost 4 bases, with 10 bases spanning the gap. CDR3 sequence: CASSLGVLGTEAFF. In DNA form, the CDR3 reads TGTGCCAGCAGCTTGGGGGTTCTGGGCACTGAAGCTTTCTTT.

V is TRBV10-3 and J is TRBJ2-3; 8 bases match TRBD1. The CDR3 consists of 15 residues. The J segment lost 0 bases and the V segment lost 4 bases, leaving 3 bases of the junction unmatched. CDR1 is ENHRY, CDR2 SYGVKD, per germline. The CDR3 nucleotides read TGTGCCATCAGTGGGGACAGGACTAGCACAGATACGCAGTATTTT. Residues: CAISGDRTSTDTQYF.

The chain carries TRBV18 and TRBJ2-6; D is perhaps TRBD1 (6 bases). The CDR3 has 18 residues. Germline assignment: CDR1 KGHSH and CDR2 LQKENI. Trimming took off 5 bases at V and 0 bases at J, with 17 bases between the two ends. For the CDR3, the DNA is TGTGCCAGCTCAGCAAACACAGGGAAATACTCTGGGGCCAACGTCCTGACTTTC. It is translated as CASSANTGKYSGANVLTF.